This T cell receptor (beta chain) stems from a study of cytomegalovirus exposure and HLA in healthy donors. General study results and limits: Earlier results showed most TCR beta V segments being productive about 87% or about 30% of the time.

This CDR3 has 15 residues. Germline CDR1 is SGHNT and CDR2 is YYREEE (reference sequence). V was shortened by 0 bases and J by 10 bases, with 19 bases between the two germline ends. Notes on this clone: Antigen specificity is unknown.

The PCR made use of 60 Vbeta and 13 Jbeta primers. Here immunoSEQ multiplex PCR was the method, and the copy in TCRdb shows in-frame clones only, minus some. The clone table shows approximately 150,000 clones, with the ten largest holding 1.5% to 1.8%. Sequencing was carried out using PBMCs. This chain uses TRBV5-4 with TRBJ1-1; D is uncertain. The clonotype was recovered from a woman in her 40s in good health and CMV-seronegative. The chain's CDR3 is CASSLDLDSMSRAFF. The CDR3 DNA reads as TGTGCCAGCAGCTTGGATCTAGATTCAATGTCGAGAGCTTTCTTT.